This T cell receptor beta chain was found in a study of human T cells and chemical hapten exposure. Unique molecular identifiers were linked by the library to individual cDNA molecules. TCRdb re-called the RACE reads through MiXCR, storing one row per CDR3 protein. This sample has approximately 370,000 distinct CDR3 sequences, with about 5% found just once. This clonotype has a handful of counts. There are 15 residues in the CDR3. Germline lookup yields CDR1 MDHEN and CDR2 SYDVKM. The V and J ends lost 4 bases and 1 base, in that order; junction bases with no gene match: 4. Time point noted: pre-sensitization, week 0. Treatment: therapeutic diphenylcyclopropenone sensitization with weekly scalp DPC.

The chain uses TRBV28 and TRBJ2-3; 8 nucleotides agree with TRBD2. This TCR was recovered from a woman younger than 35 with alopecia areata. Some clones in this sample may be carry-over from other donors' samples. This material consisted of whole blood, taken in connection with sensitization to the hapten diphenylcyclopropenone (DPC). DNA of the CDR3: TGTGCCAGCAGTTCCGGGGGGGCCGGCACAGATACGCAGTATTTT. Translated: CASSSGGAGTDTQYF.